The 13 T cell receptor beta chains in this list originate from one sample, sequenced in a study of cytomegalovirus exposure and HLA in healthy donors. Primers for the PCR totalled 60 Vbeta and 13 Jbeta. Data came from immunoSEQ multiplex PCR; TCRdb stores just in-frame clones and leaves some out. The table lists approximately 37,000 clones, around 74% of them singletons. The sample comprised PBMCs. The receptors derive from a man under 40 in good health and CMV-seronegative.

The chain carries TRBV6-6 and TRBJ1-1; D perhaps matches TRBD1 (6 bases). Germline CDR1 is MNHNY and CDR2 is SVGAGI (reference sequence). The CDR3 sequence is 13 residues long. The germline V and J ends were trimmed by 4 bases and 5 bases, with 11 bases remaining between them. The CDR3 sequence is CASSFQGTTEAFF. The CDR3 nucleotides are TGTGCCAGCAGTTTTCAGGGGACAACTGAAGCTTTCTTT.

The rearrangement uses TRBV5-1 and TRBJ1-3, with no clear D. The V end lost 0 bases, the J end lost 7 bases, and 8 bases lay between the germline ends. Germline lookup yields CDR1 SGHRS and CDR2 YFSETQ. CDR3 length equals 13 residues. The DNA for the CDR3 is TGCGCCAGCAGCTTGGGTGGGAGCAACACCATATATTTT. It codes for CASSLGGSNTIYF. The full variable domain, with the rest looked up from reference TRBV5-1 and TRBJ1-3, is KAGVTQTPRYLIKTRGQQVTLSCSPISGHRSVSWYQQTPGQGLQFLFEYFSETQRNKGNFPGRFSGRQFSNSRSEMNVSTLELGDSALYLCASSLGGSNTIYFGEGSWLTVV.

This clone was seen a single time. The chain recombines TRBV4-1 with TRBJ2-1; 13 bases align to TRBD2. Trimming cost V 3 bases and J 8 bases; bases outside gene matches: 4. Per the germline V gene, CDR1 is MGHRA and CDR2 is YSYEKL. The length of the CDR3 is 15 residues. CDR3 amino acids: CASSHGTSGTYEQFF. CDR3 DNA: TGCGCCAGCAGCCACGGGACTAGCGGGACCTATGAGCAGTTCTTC.

The J gene is TRBJ1-4, the V gene TRBV5-1; TRBD1 aligns across 9 bases. The germline V gene encodes CDR1 SGHRS and CDR2 YFSETQ. The trim removed 5 bases at V and 8 bases at J, leaving 7 bases unmatched. This CDR3 spans 14 amino acids. The CDR3: CASSQQGAREKLFF. As DNA, the CDR3 is TGCGCCAGCAGTCAACAGGGGGCGAGGGAAAAACTGTTTTTT.

The rearrangement joins TRBV6-1 to TRBJ1-6; D is perhaps TRBD1 (6 bases). Deletions cut 6 bases from V and 8 bases from J, with 17 bases between. Germline V CDR1 and CDR2: MNHNS, SASEGT. The CDR3 is made up of 15 amino acids. CDR3 nucleotides: TGTGCCAGCAGGGGCCAGACAGGATGGGATTCACCCCTCCACTTT. Its protein product is CASRGQTGWDSPLHF.

The chain is built from TRBV5-6 and TRBJ1-1, with a tentative D call TRBD1 (5 bases). Germline assignment: CDR1 SGHDT and CDR2 YYEEEE. V was pared by 4 bases and J by 7 bases, with 26 bases between. The CDR3 loop spans 17 amino acids. CDR3 coding DNA: TGTGCCAGCAGCCCCCGGGTTAGCGGGGGGGGACGGTTTGAAGCTTTCTTT. It yields the protein CASSPRVSGGGRFEAFF.

The chain is built from TRBV4-1 and TRBJ1-5, with no clear D. CDR1 and CDR2 from the germline V gene are MGHRA and YSYEKL. V was clipped by 1 base and J by 0 bases, with 7 bases between them. This CDR3 has 15 residues. The CDR3 DNA reads as TGCGCCAGCAGCCAAGGGCAATATAGCAATCAGCCCCAGCATTTT. Translation gives CASSQGQYSNQPQHF.

The chain joins TRBV7-2 to TRBJ2-3; TRBD1 aligns across 7 bases. After removal of 10 bases from V and 2 bases from J, the junction contained 12 bases not matched to a gene. The length of the CDR3 is 15 residues. Germline V CDR1 and CDR2: SGHTA, FQGNSA. The CDR3 DNA is TGTGCCAACGCGAGAACAGGGGCGTTCACAGATACGCAGTATTTT. This codes for CANARTGAFTDTQYF.

A note on this clone: This same CDR3 is encoded by further DNA sequences in the sample. This sequence joins TRBV19 and TRBJ1-2, with TRBD1 matching over 8 bases. The CDR3 spans 13 residues. Germline loops: CDR1 LNHDA, CDR2 SQIVND (reference sequence). With 7 bases clipped from V and 6 bases from J, the junction kept 7 bases outside the gene matches. CDR3 sequence reads: CASTGTGYHGYTF. For the CDR3, the DNA is TGTGCCAGTACAGGGACAGGCTACCATGGCTACACCTTC.

The gene calls are TRBV7-3 and TRBJ1-1; TRBD1 agrees at 9 bases. The CDR3 extends over 14 amino acids. CDR1 SGHTA and CDR2 FQGTGA come from the germline V gene. The V segment lost 5 bases and the J segment 4 bases; nucleotides outside the gene matches: 5. The CDR3 DNA follows: TGTGCCAGCAGCCAAACGGACAGGGGCACTGAAGCTTTCTTT. It encodes CASSQTDRGTEAFF.

The chain has TRBV7-8 and TRBJ2-5; weak D call: TRBD1 (6 bases). Trimming removed 4 bases at V and 0 bases at J, with 9 bases between. The germline V gene encodes CDR1 SGHVS and CDR2 FQNEAQ. The CDR3 consists of 14 residues. Written as DNA, the CDR3 is TGTGCCAGCAGCTCTCGGACAGACCAAGAGACCCAGTACTTC. Protein: CASSSRTDQETQYF.

In this sample, this clone turned up once. This sequence joins TRBV19 and TRBJ2-5; TRBD2 is a possible D gene (6 bases). The ends were cut back, 0 bases at V and 4 bases at J, with 21 bases in the middle. CDR1 is LNHDA and CDR2 is SQIVND in the germline V gene (reference sequence). The CDR3 consists of 18 residues. As DNA, the CDR3 is TGTGCCAGTAGTATAGAGATAAGGGCTAGCGAGGGAGGAGAGACCCAGTACTTC. This gives the protein CASSIEIRASEGGETQYF.

This chain connects TRBV5-5 to TRBJ1-1, with a possible D match to TRBD1 (5 bases). The CDR3 consists of 15 residues. The V end lost 0 bases, the J end lost 4 bases, and 13 bases lay between the germline ends. Germline V gene data show CDR1 as SGHKS and CDR2 as YYEKEE (reference sequence). The CDR3 sequence: CASSLGWGPGTEAFF. CDR3 nucleotide sequence: TGTGCCAGCAGCTTGGGATGGGGCCCGGGCACTGAAGCTTTCTTT.